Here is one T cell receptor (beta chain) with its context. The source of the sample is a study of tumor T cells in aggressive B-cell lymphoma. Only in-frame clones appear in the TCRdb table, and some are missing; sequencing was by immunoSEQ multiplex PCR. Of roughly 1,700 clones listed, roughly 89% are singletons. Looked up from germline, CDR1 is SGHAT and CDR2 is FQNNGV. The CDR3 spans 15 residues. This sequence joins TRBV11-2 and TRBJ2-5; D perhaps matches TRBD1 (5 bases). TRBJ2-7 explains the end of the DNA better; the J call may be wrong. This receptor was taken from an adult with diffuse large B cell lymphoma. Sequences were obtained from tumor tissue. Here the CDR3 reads CASSNLVGAGNEQYF. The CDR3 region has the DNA TGTGCCAGCAGCAATTTAGTAGGGGCAGGAAACGAGCAGTACTTC.